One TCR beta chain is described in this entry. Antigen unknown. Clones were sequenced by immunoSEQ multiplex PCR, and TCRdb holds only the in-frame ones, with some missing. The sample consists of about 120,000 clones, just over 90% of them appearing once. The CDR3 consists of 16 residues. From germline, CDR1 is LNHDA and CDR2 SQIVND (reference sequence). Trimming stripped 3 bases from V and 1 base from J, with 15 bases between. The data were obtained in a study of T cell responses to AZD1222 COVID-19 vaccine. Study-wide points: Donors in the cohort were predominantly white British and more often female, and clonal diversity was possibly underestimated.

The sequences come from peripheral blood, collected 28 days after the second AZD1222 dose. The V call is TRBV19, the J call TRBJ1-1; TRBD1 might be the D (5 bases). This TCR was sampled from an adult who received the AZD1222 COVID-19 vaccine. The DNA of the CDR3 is TGTGCCAGTAGTATGGGAAGGGGAGGGGCGAACACTGAAGCTTTCTTT. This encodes CASSMGRGGANTEAFF.